This TCR beta chain was sequenced for a study of shared clonotypes between healthy human individuals. The study, taken as a whole, reports: Sampling was confined to blood; repertoires within tissues likely differ. Rarefaction demonstrated incomplete sorted-subset sequencing despite large depth. Investigators expected sequencing depth to affect clonotype sharing among donors.

This clone is a singleton in its sample. Its matching antigen is unknown. The repertoire was sequenced with immunoSEQ multiplex PCR; TCRdb's copy has only in-frame clones and lacks some. The sample includes millions of clones, approximately 94% of them seen just once. V gave up 4 bases and J gave up 4 bases; unmatched junction bases: 4. The CDR3 extends over 15 amino acids. Per the germline V gene, CDR1 is SGHAT and CDR2 is FQNNGV. The V call is TRBV11-2, the J call TRBJ2-1; TRBD2 agrees at 10 bases. The receptor's source is a man between 18 and 29 years old in good health. The sample comprised naive CD4+ T cells sorted from blood. Subset denoted: CD45RA+ positively selected. CDR3 nucleotides: TGTGCCAGCAGCTCGAGCGGGAGGGCGTACAATGAGCAGTTCTTC. Translating gives CASSSSGRAYNEQFF.